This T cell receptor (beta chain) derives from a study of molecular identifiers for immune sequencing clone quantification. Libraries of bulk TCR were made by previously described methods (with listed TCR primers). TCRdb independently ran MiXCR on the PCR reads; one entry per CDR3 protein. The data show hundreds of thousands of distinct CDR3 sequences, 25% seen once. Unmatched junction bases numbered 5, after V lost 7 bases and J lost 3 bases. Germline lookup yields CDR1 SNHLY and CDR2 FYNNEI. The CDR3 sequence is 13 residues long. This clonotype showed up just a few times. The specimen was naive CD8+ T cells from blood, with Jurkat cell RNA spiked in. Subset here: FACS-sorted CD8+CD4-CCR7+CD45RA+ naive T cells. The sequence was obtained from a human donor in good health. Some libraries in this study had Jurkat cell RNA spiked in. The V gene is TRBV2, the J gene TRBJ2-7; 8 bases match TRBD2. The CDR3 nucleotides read TGTGCCAGCACCGGGACTAGTCTCTACGAGCAGTACTTC. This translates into CASTGTSLYEQYF.